These T cell receptor beta chains were read from a single sample in a study of blood T cells in healthy people across ages. TCRdb itself ran the 5' RACE reads through MiXCR, one entry per CDR3 protein. The data hold 650,000 to 1,000,000 distinct CDR3 sequences, with about 36% observed a single time. Sequenced: blood. The receptors come from a man aged 18 to 35 in good health. The CDR3 runs from the conserved cysteine through the conserved F or W. The D gene is left open where the match is weak. The size field is filled for only some rows; it gives once, few, many or a size class.

J	V	D	size	CDR3	DNA
TRBJ2-7	TRBV5-1	-	-	CASSLALTSEAYNEQYF	TGCGCCAGCAGCTTGGCGCTGACTTCCGAAGCCTACAATGAGCAGTACTTC
TRBJ2-5	TRBV6-2/TRBV6-3	-	-	CASSSTRTSQETQYF	TGTGCCAGCAGCTCTACCCGGACTTCACAAGAGACCCAGTACTTC
TRBJ1-1	TRBV28	-	-	CASIPPGHYTEAFF	TGTGCCAGCATCCCCCCGGGACATTACACTGAAGCTTTCTTT
TRBJ2-7	TRBV25-1	-	-	CATEGQVDYEQYF	TGTGCCACCGAGGGGCAGGTTGACTACGAGCAGTACTTC
TRBJ2-7	TRBV4-2	-	-	CASSQREDRYSYEQYF	TGTGCCAGCAGCCAAAGGGAAGACAGGTACTCCTACGAGCAGTACTTC
TRBJ2-3	TRBV6-6	-	few	CASSYDLVPPTDTQYF	TGTGCCAGCAGTTACGACTTGGTCCCCCCCACAGATACGCAGTATTTT
TRBJ2-7	TRBV15	TRBD1	-	CATSRDFRQGAYNEQYF	TGTGCCACCAGCAGAGATTTTAGACAGGGGGCGTACAATGAGCAGTACTTC
TRBJ2-7	TRBV6-2/TRBV6-3	-	-	CASRGPWGAYEQYF	TGTGCCAGCAGGGGACCTTGGGGGGCCTACGAGCAGTACTTC
TRBJ1-6	TRBV28	-	-	CASIPRESYNSPLHF	TGTGCCAGCATTCCCCGGGAGTCCTATAATTCACCCCTCCACTTT
TRBJ1-5	TRBV20-1	-	-	CSAISGAGQPQHF	TGCAGTGCTATATCAGGGGCAGGGCAGCCCCAGCATTTT
TRBJ2-5	TRBV25-1	TRBD1	-	CASSEGLGGNNERYF	TGTGCCAGCAGTGAAGGGCTAGGGGGCAACAATGAGCGGTACTTC
TRBJ2-5	TRBV4-3	-	-	CASSQGGGTASEQYF	TGCGCCAGCAGCCAAGGCGGCGGGACAGCCTCTGAGCAGTACTTC
TRBJ1-5	TRBV20-1	-	few	CSASARVGDQPQHF	TGCAGTGCTAGTGCCAGGGTTGGTGATCAGCCCCAGCATTTT
TRBJ2-3	TRBV9	-	-	CASSVRGRPTDTQYF	TGTGCCAGCAGCGTCCGAGGGCGGCCCACAGATACGCAGTATTTT
TRBJ1-6	TRBV4-1	-	-	CASSNMMAASSYNSPLHF	TGCGCCAGCAGCAACATGATGGCGGCCAGCTCCTATAATTCACCCCTCCACTTT
TRBJ1-2	TRBV7-2	-	-	CASNLAGTGTYGYTF	TGTGCCAGCAATCTCGCCGGGACGGGTACCTATGGCTACACCTTC
TRBJ1-5	TRBV5-1	-	few	CASSPGATNQPQHF	TGCGCCAGCAGCCCCGGGGCTACCAATCAGCCCCAGCATTTT